A single sample is the source of the 17 T cell receptor beta chains below, sequenced in a study of blood T cell repertoires in COVID-19. Assay: immunoSEQ multiplex PCR; the TCRdb copy retains only in-frame clones and omits some. The profile shows 150,000 or so clones, 75% to 90% of them singletons. Sequenced input: peripheral blood. The receptors here all came from an elderly man with acute or convalescent COVID-19.

This chain joins TRBV6-2 or TRBV6-3 and TRBJ2-5, with D perhaps matching TRBD1 (6 bases). This CDR3 region has 16 residues. Germline V gene lookup returns CDR1 MNHEY and CDR2 SVGEGT. V lost 6 bases and J 3 bases, leaving 20 bases between the germline ends. As DNA, the CDR3 is TGTGCCAGCAGCTTCGAAGTCCGGGACATAAAAGAGACCCAGTACTTC. This sequence encodes CASSFEVRDIKETQYF.

The V and J genes are TRBV2 and TRBJ2-7; 9 nucleotides match TRBD1. This CDR3 has 14 residues. CDR1 is SNHLY and CDR2 is FYNNEI in the germline V gene. The V and J ends lost 8 bases and 5 bases, in that order; junction bases with no gene match: 10. The CDR3 DNA follows: TGTGCCAGCGCCATCCGGGACAGGGCCCACGAGCAGTACTTC. Protein product: CASAIRDRAHEQYF.

The rearrangement uses TRBV4-1 and TRBJ1-5, with D possibly matching TRBD1 (6 bases). The CDR3 is 15 residues long. CDR1 and CDR2 (germline): MGHRA, YSYEKL. V was shortened by 4 bases and J by 2 bases, with 12 bases between the two germline ends. The CDR3 here is CASSRQQGGNQPQHF. In nucleotides, the CDR3 is TGCGCCAGCAGCCGCCAACAGGGCGGCAATCAGCCCCAGCATTTT.

This clone was recorded once. This chain uses TRBV2 with TRBJ1-6; D gene ambiguous. The CDR3 is 15 amino acids. Germline CDR1 SNHLY, CDR2 FYNNEI. The V end lost 1 base, the J end lost 3 bases, and 7 bases lay between the germline ends. The CDR3 region is CASSEDASYNSPLHF. Written as DNA, the CDR3 is TGTGCCAGCAGTGAAGACGCGAGCTATAATTCACCCCTCCACTTT.

The chain joins TRBV27 to TRBJ2-5, with 11 bases fitting TRBD2. The length of the CDR3 is 14 residues. Germline lookup yields CDR1 MNHEY and CDR2 SMNVEV (reference sequence). Trimming at V came to 5 bases and at J to 4 bases, leaving 3 bases not matched to a gene. Here the CDR3 DNA reads TGTGCCAGCAGTCTAGGGACTAGCGGAGAGACCCAGTACTTC. This codes for CASSLGTSGETQYF.

This chain connects TRBV2 to TRBJ2-3, with 9 bases lining up with TRBD2. This CDR3 spans 14 amino acids. Trimming cost V 7 bases and J 2 bases; bases outside gene matches: 4. Germline values: CDR1 SNHLY, CDR2 FYNNEI. The CDR3 sequence: CASTAGGPTDTQYF. DNA of the CDR3: TGTGCCAGCACTGCGGGGGGGCCCACAGATACGCAGTATTTT.

This clone was counted only a few times. This sequence joins TRBV6-6 and TRBJ2-7, with 8 positions matching TRBD1. This CDR3 contains 14 residues. Trimming cost V 2 bases and J 6 bases; bases outside gene matches: 6. Germline lookup yields CDR1 MNHNY and CDR2 SVGAGI (reference sequence). The CDR3 region has the DNA TGTGCCAGCAGTTACCAAGGACAGGGCGTCGAGCAGTACTTC. Translating it yields CASSYQGQGVEQYF.

V and J are TRBV5-8 and TRBJ2-5; 8 nucleotides line up with TRBD1. Germline CDR1 reads SGHTS; CDR2 reads YDEGEE. CDR3 length: 16 residues. The V and J ends lost 3 bases and 4 bases, in that order; junction bases with no gene match: 11. The CDR3 coding sequence is TGTGCCAGCAGCTCGGTTACCGGGACAGGAGGAGAGACCCAGTACTTC. Translation gives CASSSVTGTGGETQYF.

This chain uses TRBV7-8 with TRBJ1-2; TRBD1 is a possible D gene (6 bases). The germline gives CDR1 SGHVS, CDR2 FQNEAQ. The CDR3 sequence is 14 residues long. The V and J ends lost 5 bases and 3 bases respectively, with 13 bases between them. The CDR3 sequence: CASSVTGPDYGYTF. CDR3 DNA: TGTGCCAGCAGCGTCACAGGGCCTGACTATGGCTACACCTTC.

This rearrangement joins TRBV5-1 to TRBJ1-6; 8 positions match TRBD1. Germline V lookup: CDR1 SGHRS, CDR2 YFSETQ. CDR3 length: 16 residues. J lost 6 bases, V lost 4 bases, and 9 bases had no gene match. For the CDR3, the DNA is TGCGCCAGCAGCCCCTTAGGACAGGGTGGTAATTCACCCCTCCACTTT. The encoded protein is CASSPLGQGGNSPLHF.

The CDR3 loop reads CAWRENRETQYF. The DNA of the CDR3 is TGTGCCTGGAGGGAGAATCGGGAGACCCAGTACTTC. This rearrangement joins TRBV30 to TRBJ2-5, with D hard to call. The CDR3 spans 12 residues. Germline V gene sequence: CDR1 GTSNPN, CDR2 SVGIG (reference sequence). V shed 3 bases and J shed 5 bases, with 10 bases lying between them.

The chain is built from TRBV11-2 and TRBJ2-1, with D perhaps matching TRBD2 (6 bases). Germline lookup yields CDR1 SGHAT and CDR2 FQNNGV. V lost 5 bases to trimming and J lost 4 bases, with 12 bases between them. The CDR3 consists of 14 residues. The CDR3 nucleotides are TGTGCCAGCAGCCCGCGGAGGGGATACAATGAGCAGTTCTTC. The encoded protein is CASSPRRGYNEQFF.

The rearrangement uses TRBV12-3 or TRBV12-4 and TRBJ1-2; 8 positions agree with TRBD1. There are 12 residues in the CDR3. V shed 5 bases and J 7 bases; nucleotides not matched to a gene: 3. CDR3 nucleotide sequence: TGTGCCAGCAGTCGGACAGGGTTTGGCTACACCTTC. This codes for CASSRTGFGYTF.

This clone was seen just once. The chain combines TRBV5-1 with TRBJ2-7; a possible D gene is TRBD2 (6 bases). CDR3 length: 15 amino acids. The ends were cut back, 0 bases at V and 3 bases at J, with 13 bases in the middle. Looked up from germline, CDR1 is SGHRS and CDR2 is YFSETQ. The chain's CDR3 is CASSLVVVGGYEQYF. DNA for the CDR3: TGCGCCAGCAGCTTGGTGGTAGTGGGGGGCTACGAGCAGTACTTC.

V is TRBV29-1 and J is TRBJ2-5, with 7 bases lining up with TRBD1. V was pared by 3 bases and J by 4 bases, with 8 bases of the junction left unmatched. The CDR3 consists of 14 residues. The germline V gene encodes CDR1 SQVTM and CDR2 ANQGSEA. The CDR3 region has the DNA TGCAGCGTTGATTTGGGGCAGGGGGTAGAGACCCAGTACTTC. Protein: CSVDLGQGVETQYF.

The chain carries TRBV28 and TRBJ2-7; no firm D call. CDR1 and CDR2 (germline): MDHEN, SYDVKM. The ends were cut back, 5 bases at V and 1 base at J, with 9 bases in the middle. The CDR3 has 13 amino acids. The CDR3 coding sequence is TGTGCCAGCAGTGGGCCGATGTCCTACGAGCAGTACTTC. Its translation is CASSGPMSYEQYF.

The J gene is TRBJ1-5, the V gene TRBV3-1 (or the pseudogene TRBV3-2); unclear D gene. Trimming removed 4 bases at V and 5 bases at J, with 9 bases between. The germline V gene encodes CDR1 LGHDT and CDR2 YNNKEL (reference sequence). The CDR3 length is 13 residues. The CDR3, as DNA: TGTGCCAGCAGCCTACTTTCCTATCAGCCCCAGCATTTT. Translation gives CASSLLSYQPQHF.